This TCR beta chain was recovered during a study of T cell responses to AZD1222 COVID-19 vaccine. General study results and limits: Spike as a whole was targeted by vaccine-associated CD4 TCRs, dominant at 160-218 and 743-854.

Only in-frame clones appear in the TCRdb table, and some are missing; sequencing was by immunoSEQ multiplex PCR. The data show about 140,000 clones, 89% seen once. The V end was cut by 1 base, the J end by 1 base, with 11 bases between. Germline V CDR1 and CDR2: SGHRS, YFSETQ. The CDR3 consists of 15 residues. This clone turned up a few times. Its antigen is still unknown. This receptor was obtained from an adult in good health. The material was peripheral blood, obtained on day 0 of AZD1222 vaccination. V usage is TRBV5-1 and J usage is TRBJ1-1, with D perhaps matching TRBD1 (5 bases). The CDR3 here is CASSLFGGSNTEAFF. The CDR3 bases are TGCGCCAGCAGCTTGTTTGGGGGATCGAACACTGAAGCTTTCTTT.